This TCR beta chain was found in a study of memory CD4+ T cells and cytomegalovirus serostatus. With 5 bases removed from V and 6 bases from J, the gap between germline ends came to 12 bases. This CDR3 comprises 13 residues. CDR1 SNHLY and CDR2 FYNNEI come from the germline V gene. The sort gate was single viable CD3+CD4+CD8-CD45RO+ cells for memory CD4+ T cells. Using immunoSEQ multiplex PCR, the repertoire was profiled, and TCRdb retains in-frame clones only, with some absent. Of some 87,000 clones in the sample, about 80% are singletons; the top ten hold approximately 4%. The rearrangement links TRBV2 to TRBJ2-3; no clear D. The TCR was taken from an adult in good health and CMV-seropositive. Sequences were obtained from memory CD4+ T cells from blood. CDR3 loop: CASSTGLWDTQYF. The CDR3 bases are TGTGCCAGCAGTACGGGCCTCTGGGATACGCAGTATTTT.